This note documents a single T cell receptor (beta chain) sequence. This record comes from a study of blood T cell repertoires in COVID-19. About the research overall: Collection of acute and convalescent COVID-19 samples took place in the United States, Italy and Spain. The cDNA or gDNA used as material had been derived from T cells, B-cell-depleted T cells, or PBMCs.

This CDR3 has 14 residues. Germline V lookup: CDR1 MNHNY, CDR2 SVGAGI (reference sequence). V shed 7 bases, J shed 2 bases, and the junction held 3 bases outside the gene matches. Original processing methods: Counts of nucleated cells, estimated from reference gene primer amplification, were obtained. The protocol was immunoSEQ multiplex PCR, while the TCRdb copy is restricted to in-frame clones and leaves out a portion. That table gives V, J and clone size, and the DNA gave D and trimming. The repertoire holds about 120,000 clones, with 80% to 90% as singletons. This chain uses TRBV6-6 with TRBJ2-2; TRBD2 matches at 8 bases. The TCR sequence derives from a woman aged 70-85 years with acute or convalescent COVID-19. The sample was peripheral blood. The CDR3 protein is CASTGGGNTGELFF. The CDR3 region has the DNA TGTGCCAGCACCGGGGGGGGTAACACCGGGGAGCTGTTTTTT.